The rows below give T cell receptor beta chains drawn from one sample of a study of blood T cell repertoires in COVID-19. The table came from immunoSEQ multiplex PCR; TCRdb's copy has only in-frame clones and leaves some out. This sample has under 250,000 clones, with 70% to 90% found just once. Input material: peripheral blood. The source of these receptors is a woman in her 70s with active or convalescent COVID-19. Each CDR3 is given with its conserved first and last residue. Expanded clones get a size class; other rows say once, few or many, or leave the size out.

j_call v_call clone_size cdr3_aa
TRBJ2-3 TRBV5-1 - CASSLTDTQYF
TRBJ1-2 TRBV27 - CASSLSPTGGPYGYTF
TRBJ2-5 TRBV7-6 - CASSFQAGQETQYF
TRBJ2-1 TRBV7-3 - CASSLSSGGYNEQFF
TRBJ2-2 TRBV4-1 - CASSQPRPTSTGELFF
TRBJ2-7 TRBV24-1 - CATRKGHLPQQYF
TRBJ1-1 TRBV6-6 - CASMTGGGYTEAFF
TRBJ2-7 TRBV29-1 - CSVEDAYLMKF
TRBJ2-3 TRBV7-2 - CASSSDRADTQYF
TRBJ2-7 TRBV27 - CASSLTGLPYYEQYF
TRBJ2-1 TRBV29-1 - CSVARFPGTGGYNEQFF
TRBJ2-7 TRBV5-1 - CASNPSGQLPYEQYF
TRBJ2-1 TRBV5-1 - CASSHGLAGGPGDEQFF
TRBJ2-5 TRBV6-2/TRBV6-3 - CASSYPLAGGKETQYF
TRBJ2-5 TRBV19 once CASSIGSGRREETQYF
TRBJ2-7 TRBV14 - CASSQDTTSGTSGSYEQYF
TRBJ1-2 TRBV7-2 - CASSLEQGLDGYTF
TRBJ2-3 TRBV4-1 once CASSQAWGGGALSTDTQYF
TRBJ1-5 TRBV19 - CASSMERGVGNQPQHF
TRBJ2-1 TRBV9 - CASSVQGQGRNEQFF
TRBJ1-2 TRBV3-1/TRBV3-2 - CASSTGGSGYTF
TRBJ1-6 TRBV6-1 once CASSEGGDRGFFYNSPLHF
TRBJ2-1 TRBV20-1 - CSASDLAPSSYNEQFF
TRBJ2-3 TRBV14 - CASSHLSRAGTSTDTQYF
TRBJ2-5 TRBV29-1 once CSVEGQGRFQETQYF
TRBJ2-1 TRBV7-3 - CASSLGPGGAEFF
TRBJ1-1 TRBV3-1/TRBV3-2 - CASSRRQQNTEAFF
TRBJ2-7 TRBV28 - CASSFRGSYEQYF
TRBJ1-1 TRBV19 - CASSIESGRPEAFF
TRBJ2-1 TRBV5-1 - CASSFLDRANEQFF
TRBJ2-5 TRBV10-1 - CASSESNGGETQYF
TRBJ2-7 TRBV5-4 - CASSSQYEQYF
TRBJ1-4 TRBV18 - CASSPQSQGVLPRGLFF
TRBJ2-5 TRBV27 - CASSLGLAGVETQYF
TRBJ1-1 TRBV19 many CASSEPGFMNTEAFF
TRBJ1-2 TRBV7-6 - CASSLGQGQYGYTF
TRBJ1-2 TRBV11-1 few CASSPSTEAYGYTF